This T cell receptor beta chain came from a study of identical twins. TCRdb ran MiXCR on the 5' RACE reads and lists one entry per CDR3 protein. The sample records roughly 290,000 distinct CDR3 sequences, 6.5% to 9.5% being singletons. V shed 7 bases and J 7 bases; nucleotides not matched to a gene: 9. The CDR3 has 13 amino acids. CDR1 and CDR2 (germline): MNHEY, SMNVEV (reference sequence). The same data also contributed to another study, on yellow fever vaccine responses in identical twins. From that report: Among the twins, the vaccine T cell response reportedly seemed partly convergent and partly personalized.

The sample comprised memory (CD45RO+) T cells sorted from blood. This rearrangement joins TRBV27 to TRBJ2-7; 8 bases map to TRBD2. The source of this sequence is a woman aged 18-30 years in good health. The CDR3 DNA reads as TGTGCCAGCAAATCTAGCGGGTCTAGGGAGCAGTACTTC. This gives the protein CASKSSGSREQYF.